A single sample gave rise to the 13 T cell receptor beta chains below, sequenced in a study of blood T cell repertoires in COVID-19. Clones were sequenced by immunoSEQ multiplex PCR, and TCRdb holds only the in-frame ones, with some missing. Of approximately 97,000 clones detected, about 91% appear once; the ten largest clones hold around 4.4%. Sequenced: peripheral blood. The receptors stem from a man aged 18 to 29 with acute or convalescent COVID-19.

The V gene is TRBV28, the J gene TRBJ1-2, with 8 bases identical to TRBD1. CDR3 size: 14 residues. Germline values: CDR1 MDHEN, CDR2 SYDVKM. The V segment lost 5 bases and the J segment 4 bases; nucleotides outside the gene matches: 6. CDR3: CASSDSTGGYGYTF. The CDR3 coding sequence is TGTGCCAGCAGTGATTCCACAGGGGGCTATGGCTACACCTTC.

The rearrangement joins TRBV27 to TRBJ2-1, with TRBD2 as a possible D gene (5 bases). Looked up from germline, CDR1 is MNHEY and CDR2 is SMNVEV (reference sequence). This CDR3 region has 15 residues. Trimming shortened V by 6 bases and J by 3 bases, and 15 bases separated the two germline ends. The DNA of the CDR3 is TGTGCCAGCAGCCCAACTTGGGCGGGCTACAATGAGCAGTTCTTC. Amino acid sequence: CASSPTWAGYNEQFF.

The chain links TRBV2 to TRBJ2-5, with 10 bases identical to TRBD2. V trimming: 8 bases; J trimming: 3 bases; junction bases outside the gene matches: 12. The length of the CDR3 is 16 residues. Germline values: CDR1 SNHLY, CDR2 FYNNEI. CDR3 nucleotide sequence: TGTGCCAGCGGAGAATTTAGCGGGGGGTATAAAGAGACCCAGTACTTC. As protein: CASGEFSGGYKETQYF.

This chain joins TRBV24-1 and TRBJ1-2, with D uncertain. V was shortened by 7 bases and J by 0 bases, with 17 bases between the two germline ends. This CDR3 is 16 amino acids long. Germline V gene sequence: CDR1 KGHDR, CDR2 SFDVKD. The CDR3 DNA reads TGTGCCACCAGCACACCTTGGGAGGGCTCTAACTATGGCTACACCTTC. Translated, it gives CATSTPWEGSNYGYTF.

This clone was detected only once. The chain couples TRBV25-1 to TRBJ1-3; D unclear. The CDR3 length is 12 residues. Trimming removed 3 bases at V and 8 bases at J, with 8 bases between. Looked up from germline, CDR1 is MGHDK and CDR2 is SYGVNS. The DNA of the CDR3 is TGTGCCAGCAGTGATTACCGGGACACCATATATTTT. As protein: CASSDYRDTIYF.

This rearrangement joins TRBV6-2 or TRBV6-3 to TRBJ2-7; TRBD2 matches 14 bases. The CDR3 extends over 16 amino acids. J gave up 1 base and V 5 bases, and 4 bases lay outside the gene matches. Looked up from germline, CDR1 is MNHEY and CDR2 is SVGEGT. The CDR3 nucleotides are TGTGCCAGCAGTAGGACTAGCGGGAGGCCATCCTACGAGCAGTACTTC. Translated, it gives CASSRTSGRPSYEQYF.

For the CDR3, the DNA is TGTGCCAGCAGTTACTCGGCCGGAGGTCAGCCCCAGCATTTT. Its protein is CASSYSAGGQPQHF. The genes are TRBV6-5 and TRBJ1-5; D remains unclear. CDR1 and CDR2 from the germline V gene are MNHEY and SVGAGI. The CDR3 has 14 amino acids. V lost 0 bases and J lost 6, with 9 bases in between.

This sequence joins TRBV5-6 and TRBJ1-2; no definite D call. V lost 3 bases and J lost 8, with 17 bases in between. The germline CDR1 and CDR2 sequences are SGHDT and YYEEEE. This CDR3 contains 14 residues. CDR3 protein: CASSSVGAVNGYTF. CDR3 nucleotides: TGTGCCAGCAGCTCTGTAGGAGCGGTAAACGGCTACACCTTC.

This rearrangement joins TRBV9 to TRBJ1-5; tentative D call: TRBD1 (5 bases). Looked up from germline, CDR1 is SGDLS and CDR2 is YYNGEE. This CDR3 comprises 14 residues. Deletions cut 4 bases from V and 6 bases from J, with 14 bases between. This CDR3 is CASSSASGGQPQHF. The CDR3 DNA reads as TGTGCCAGCAGCTCTGCCTCCGGGGGTCAGCCCCAGCATTTT.

This clone was detected only once. The chain employs TRBV3-1 (or the pseudogene TRBV3-2) and TRBJ1-1; TRBD1 is a possible D gene (5 bases). The V end was cut by 6 bases, the J end by 11 bases, with 22 bases between. In germline, CDR1 is LGHDT, CDR2 YNNKEL (reference sequence). The CDR3 totals 14 residues. The CDR3 protein is CASRRETDNPEAFF. The CDR3 DNA reads TGTGCCAGCAGGCGAGAGACAGATAACCCAGAGGCTTTCTTT.

In nucleotides, the CDR3 is TGCGCCAGCAGCTCTGAAACAGGCGGAGTATATTTT. Its translation: CASSSETGGVYF. The chain is built from TRBV5-1 and TRBJ1-3, with D possibly being TRBD1 (5 bases). Germline loops: CDR1 SGHRS, CDR2 YFSETQ. Trimming left V 3 bases short and J 14 bases short, with 15 bases between. CDR3 length equals 12 residues. Based on the CDR3 plus reference TRBV5-1 and TRBJ1-3, the full variable domain is KAGVTQTPRYLIKTRGQQVTLSCSPISGHRSVSWYQQTPGQGLQFLFEYFSETQRNKGNFPGRFSGRQFSNSRSEMNVSTLELGDSALYLCASSSETGGVYFGEGSWLTVV.

Note on this clone: This specimen includes other DNA sequences encoding the same CDR3. The chain has TRBV2 and TRBJ1-1; D is undetermined. Germline CDR1 SNHLY, CDR2 FYNNEI. V was cut by 6 bases and J by 3 bases, with 5 bases left in between. The CDR3 spans 11 residues. The CDR3, as DNA: TGTGCCAGCAGCTATTACACTGAAGCTTTCTTT. This encodes CASSYYTEAFF.

This clone came up once. The chain has TRBV6-5 and TRBJ1-3; D unclear. CDR3 length: 15 amino acids. Germline V gives CDR1 MNHEY, CDR2 SVGAGI. Trimming left V 2 bases short and J 4 bases short, with 12 bases between. CDR3 residues: CASSYREGSGNTIYF. CDR3 nucleotides: TGTGCCAGCAGTTACAGGGAGGGTTCGGGAAACACCATATATTTT.